What follows describes a single T cell receptor (beta chain). This entry is derived from a study of blood T cell repertoires in COVID-19. Overall study context: Donors in the United States, Italy and Spain gave samples during acute or convalescent COVID-19.

The authors' processing: Cell counts per sample came from amplifying reference gene primers. Assay: immunoSEQ multiplex PCR; the TCRdb copy retains only in-frame clones and omits some. V and J calls and clone size follow that table, whereas D and trimming were derived from the DNA. The data show hundreds of thousands of clones, with roughly 89% seen just once and almost 1.5% held by the top ten. Per germline, CDR1 MGHRA and CDR2 YSYEKL. The CDR3 runs 16 residues. V dropped 0 bases and J dropped 4; count of bases not matched to a gene: 7. The sequenced sample was peripheral blood. The source is a woman in her 30s with active or convalescent COVID-19. The chain links TRBV4-1 to TRBJ1-2; TRBD1 aligns across 8 bases. The CDR3 here is CASSQDLGQGGYGYTF. The CDR3, as DNA: TGCGCCAGCAGCCAAGATCTAGGACAGGGTGGCTATGGCTACACCTTC.